The 27 T cell receptor beta chains listed next were all sequenced from one sample in a study of CD8+ T cells in alopecia areata. cDNA serving as the sequencing template came from extracted, reverse transcribed RNA. Method: immunoSEQ multiplex PCR; TCRdb's copy keeps in-frame clones and lacks some. The repertoire shows about 120,000 clones, none seen only once; the top ten take around a fifth. Specimen: lesional skin. These TCRs come from a C3H/HeJ mouse with alopecia areata. The strain's MHC: H2-k.

Worth noting for this clone: Each gene name is a mouse one. CDR3 bases read: TGTGCCAGCAGTGACAGGGGAGGTATCAACGAA. Translated: CASSDRGGINE. From start to end, the CDR3 is CASSDRGGINERLFF. This chain connects TRBV13-3 to TRBJ1-4, with D perhaps matching TRBD1 (6 bases). The read gets to within 4 residues of the CDR3 end, and the germline J gene fills in the rest. The CDR3 length is 15 residues. Germline CDR1 NNHDY, CDR2 SYVADS. With 2 bases removed from V and 4 bases from J, the gap between germline ends came to 12 bases.

This clone has more than one count but fewer than ten. The gene symbols are mouse symbols. The CDR3 end falls 4 residues outside the read, so it is completed with the germline J gene. The chain carries TRBV19 and TRBJ2-2; 9 bases are a match to TRBD1. Germline V gene data show CDR1 as FNHDT and CDR2 as SITEND (reference sequence). The CDR3 has 15 amino acids. With 5 bases clipped from V and 0 bases from J, the junction kept 2 bases outside the gene matches. The covered CDR3 bases are TGTGCCAGCAGCAACAGGGGGCCAAACACCGGG. Residues: CASSNRGPNTG. The entire CDR3 reads CASSNRGPNTGQLYF.

Comment on this clone: Genes here carry mouse names. The read ends 4 residues early relative to the CDR3; the germline J gene fills the gap. The chain has TRBV1 and TRBJ2-3; D might be TRBD1 (6 bases). Looked up from germline, CDR1 is NSQYPW and CDR2 is LRSPGD (reference sequence). V gave up 1 base and J gave up 3 bases, with 8 bases separating them. The CDR3 contains 14 residues. The CDR3 loop reads CTCSAVTGAETLYF. The CDR3 DNA, read in part, is TGCACCTGCAGTGCAGTCACAGGGGCAGAA. The full variable domain, its missing parts supplied by reference TRBV1 and TRBJ2-3, is VTLLEQNPRWRLVPRGQAVNLRCILKNSQYPWMSWYQQDLQKQLQWLFTLRSPGDKEVKSLPGADYLATRVTDTELRLQVANMSQGRTLYCTCSAVTGAETLYFGSGTRLTVL.

This clone has only a few counts. Genes and germline come from the mouse. Coverage ceases 4 residues before the CDR3 finishes, and the germline J gene fills in the end. This chain joins TRBV13-3 and TRBJ1-2; TRBD1 aligns across 7 bases. The V gene's germline CDR1 is NNHDY and CDR2 SYVADS. The junction had 6 bases not matched to a gene; V was cut back by 5 bases and J by 2 bases. The CDR3 runs to 14 residues. CDR3 residues: CASSHRGRNSDYTF. The DNA read from the CDR3 is TGTGCCAGCAGCCACAGGGGAAGGAACTCC.

Details on this clone: Mouse gene names and germline throughout. The CDR3 end falls 4 residues outside the read, so it is completed with the germline J gene. The chain links TRBV1 to TRBJ2-7; D not resolved. Germline assignment: CDR1 NSQYPW and CDR2 LRSPGD (reference sequence). CDR3 length equals 15 residues. The ends were cut back, 1 base at V and 0 bases at J, with 10 bases in the middle. CDR3 DNA (partial): TGCACCTGCAGTGCAGTACACCTCAGCTCCTAT. Protein sequence: CTCSAVHLSSY. The CDR3, in full, reads CTCSAVHLSSYEQYF.

This clone was recorded many times. At residue 11, the TCRdb amino acid sequence and the translated nucleotide sequence differ, so the protein here is the DNA translation. Genes here carry mouse names. The read falls 3 residues short of the CDR3 end, and the missing part is taken from the germline J gene. The rearrangement links TRBV13-3 to TRBJ1-3; D unresolved. V was cut by 5 bases and J by 0 bases, with 9 bases left in between. The CDR3 loop spans 14 amino acids. Looked up from germline, CDR1 is NNHDY and CDR2 is SYVADS. The CDR3 spells CASRTTSSGNTLYF. The CDR3 bases that were read are TGTGCCAGCAGGACAACATCTTCTGGAAATACG.

This clone was observed a few times. Germline and genes here are mouse. CDR3 DNA, as far as it was read: TGTGCCAGCAGAGACAGTGGAAAC. Translating gives CASRDSGN. The whole CDR3 protein is CASRDSGNTLYF. The chain combines TRBV13-3 with TRBJ2-4, with D possibly matching TRBD1 (5 bases). The read halts 4 residues ahead of the CDR3 end, with the missing end drawn from the germline J gene. Germline CDR1 reads NNHDY; CDR2 reads SYVADS. The length of the CDR3 is 12 residues.

Concerning this clone itself: Genes and germline are mouse. The CDR3 end lies 4 residues beyond the end of the read and is filled in from the germline J gene. The chain carries TRBV17 and TRBJ2-1; D perhaps matches TRBD1 (5 bases). Germline V lookup: CDR1 MNHDT, CDR2 YYDKIL. The CDR3 loop spans 13 amino acids. V shed 5 bases and J shed 4 bases, with 9 bases lying between them. The CDR3 here is CASSPQGYAEQFF. CDR3 DNA (partial): TGTGCTAGCAGTCCTCAGGGTTATGCT. Full variable domain (remainder filled in from reference TRBV17 and TRBJ2-1): DTTVKQNPRYKLARVGKPVNLICSQTMNHDTMYWYQKKPNQAPKLLLFYYDKILNREADTFEKFQSSRPNNSFCSLYIGSAGLEYSAMYLCASSPQGYAEQFFGPGTRLTVL.

This clone came up a few times. TCRdb's protein sequence differs at residue 12 from the translated DNA; the protein presented here follows the DNA. Gene names are mouse gene names. The read halts 3 residues ahead of the CDR3 end, with the missing end drawn from the germline J gene. V usage is TRBV19 and J usage is TRBJ1-3, with a possible D match to TRBD1 (5 bases). This CDR3 contains 15 residues. With 2 bases removed from V and 0 bases from J, the gap between germline ends came to 9 bases. Per the germline V gene, CDR1 is FNHDT and CDR2 is SITEND (reference sequence). Partial CDR3 DNA: TGTGCCAGCAGTATGACAGAATCTTCTGGAAATACG. It is translated as CASSMTESSGNT. The whole CDR3 protein reads CASSMTESSGNTLYF.

This clone was picked up a small number of times. Genes and germline are mouse. The read halts 4 residues ahead of the CDR3 end, with the missing end drawn from the germline J gene. The V and J genes are TRBV13-3 and TRBJ2-4, with 11 nucleotides matching TRBD1. This CDR3 has 14 amino acids. The germline gives CDR1 NNHDY, CDR2 SYVADS. CDR3 DNA (partial): TGTGCCAGCAGTTACCGGGACAGGGGGAAC. It is translated as CASSYRDRGN. The entire CDR3 sequence reads CASSYRDRGNTLYF.

This clone showed up just a few times. Mouse germline and gene names are used. The read ends 4 residues shy of where the CDR3 ends; the end is completed using the germline J gene. The genes are TRBV19 and TRBJ2-1, with D maybe TRBD2 (5 bases). CDR3 length: 14 amino acids. Germline CDR1 and CDR2: FNHDT and SITEND (reference sequence). The CDR3 region is CASTQDSTRAEQFF. CDR3 DNA (partial): TGTGCCAGCACCCAGGACTCAACCCGAGCT.

A note on this clone: Genes and germline are mouse. The DNA ends 4 residues before the CDR3 does, and the rest of the CDR3 is filled in from the germline J gene. This rearrangement joins TRBV13-2 to TRBJ2-7; the D gene is possibly TRBD1 (6 bases). Trimming pared 5 bases from V and 0 bases from J, leaving 12 bases between. Germline CDR1 is NNHNN and CDR2 is SYGAGS (reference sequence). The CDR3 is made up of 14 amino acids. The sequenced CDR3 bases are TGTGCCAGCGGCGAGGACAGAAGCTCCTAT. It encodes CASGEDRSSY. The full CDR3 protein reads CASGEDRSSYEQYF.

This clone was seen only a few times. Gene names follow the mouse nomenclature. The read terminates 4 residues ahead of where the CDR3 ends, so the germline J gene completes it. This chain joins TRBV17 and TRBJ2-5; 12 nucleotides match TRBD1. This CDR3 contains 15 residues. CDR1 and CDR2 (germline): MNHDT, YYDKIL. The CDR3 protein is CASSSGTGGEDTQYF. The CDR3 DNA, read in part, is TGTGCTAGCAGTAGTGGGACAGGGGGCGAGGAC.

Notes on this clone: The genes are named according to mouse. The sequence runs out 4 residues before the end of the CDR3; the remainder is reconstructed from the germline J gene. The rearrangement joins TRBV13-3 to TRBJ2-4; TRBD1 aligns across 10 bases. CDR3 length: 16 residues. J was trimmed by 2 bases and V by 4 bases; bases with no gene match: 7. Germline V gene sequence: CDR1 NNHDY, CDR2 SYVADS. The sequenced part of the CDR3 DNA is TGTGCCAGCAGTTCCGGGACAGGGGTTTTTCAAAAC. This codes for CASSSGTGVFQN. The whole CDR3 sequence reads CASSSGTGVFQNTLYF.

This clone was found many times. TCRdb's protein sequence differs at residue 13 from the translated DNA; the protein presented here follows the DNA. Gene and germline names: mouse. With the read ending 3 residues before the CDR3 end, the germline J gene is used to fill in that end. The rearrangement uses TRBV1 and TRBJ1-3, with D tentatively TRBD1 (6 bases). The germline V gene encodes CDR1 NSQYPW and CDR2 LRSPGD (reference sequence). The CDR3 runs to 16 residues. V lost 3 bases, J lost 0 bases, and 12 bases lay in between. The CDR3 loop reads CTCSARQESSGNTLYF. Partial CDR3 DNA: TGCACCTGCAGTGCCCGACAGGAATCTTCTGGAAATACG. The variable domain in full, completed from reference TRBV1 and TRBJ1-3, reads VTLLEQNPRWRLVPRGQAVNLRCILKNSQYPWMSWYQQDLQKQLQWLFTLRSPGDKEVKSLPGADYLATRVTDTELRLQVANMSQGRTLYCTCSARQESSGNTLYFGEGSRLIVV.

This clone was observed many times. Mouse gene names and germline throughout. The read falls 4 residues short of the CDR3 end, and the missing part is taken from the germline J gene. This rearrangement joins TRBV14 to TRBJ2-5, with TRBD1 matching 7 bases. The CDR3 has 13 amino acids. Germline CDR1 is SGHDT and CDR2 is FRDEAV. Germline trimming cut 4 bases from V and 2 bases from J; bases unmatched to any gene: 1. The covered CDR3 bases are TGTGCCAGCAGTCGGGACAGCCAAGAC. It specifies CASSRDSQD. The full CDR3 protein is CASSRDSQDTQYF. Complete variable domain (other parts from reference TRBV14 and TRBJ2-5): EAGVTQSPRYAVLQEGQAVSFWCDPISGHDTLYWYQQPRDQGPQLLVYFRDEAVIDNSQLPSDRFSAVRPKGTNSTLKIQSAKQGDTATYLCASSRDSQDTQYFGPGTRLLVL.

This clone was observed at least ten times. The gene names here belong to mouse. The CDR3 region is CASSLGLGDNYAEQFF. The CDR3 bases that were read are TGTGCCAGCAGCCTGGGACTGGGGGATAACTATGCT. V and J are TRBV13-3 and TRBJ2-1; the match to TRBD2 covers 11 bases. The CDR3 end is not reached by the read, which stops 4 residues before it; the germline J gene fills it in. Germline V gene lookup returns CDR1 NNHDY and CDR2 SYVADS. Losses at the gene ends were 5 bases for V and 0 bases for J; bases not matched to a gene: 4. This CDR3 region has 16 residues.

This clone was observed a handful of times. Mouse germline and gene names are used. Read coverage stops 4 residues before the CDR3 terminus; the germline J gene supplies the remainder. The rearrangement joins TRBV17 to TRBJ2-5, with 7 bases identical to TRBD1. Per germline, CDR1 MNHDT and CDR2 YYDKIL. The CDR3 covers 15 residues. Trimming removed 0 bases from V and 3 bases from J; junction bases left unmatched: 3. Partial CDR3 DNA: TGTGCTAGCAGTAGAGATCCCAGGGGGCAAGAC. It is translated as CASSRDPRGQD. Given in full, the CDR3 is CASSRDPRGQDTQYF.

This clone was detected a few times. Mouse gene names apply. The read is 4 residues too short to cover the CDR3 end, so that end is filled in from the germline J gene. The identical CDR3 is also encoded by other nucleotide sequences in the sample. The chain couples TRBV13-3 to TRBJ2-7; TRBD2 aligns across 11 bases. Germline V gives CDR1 NNHDY, CDR2 SYVADS. The CDR3 runs 15 residues. The CDR3 protein is CASSDSGTGGYEQYF. The part of the CDR3 DNA that was read is TGTGCCAGCAGTGACTCCGGGACTGGGGGTTAT.

Note on this clone: The listed genes are named as in mouse. The read halts 4 residues ahead of the CDR3 end, with the missing end drawn from the germline J gene. This chain uses TRBV1 with TRBJ1-2; tentatively, D is TRBD1 (5 bases). CDR1 and CDR2 (germline): NSQYPW, LRSPGD (reference sequence). Trimming shortened V by 0 bases and J by 2 bases, and 13 bases separated the two germline ends. The CDR3 extends over 16 amino acids. The DNA read from the CDR3 is TGCACCTGCAGTGCAGATCCCGGGGGGATGAACTCC. It codes for CTCSADPGGMNS. The full CDR3 protein is CTCSADPGGMNSDYTF.

This clone was found a few times. Gene names and germline refer to mouse. The CDR3 end lies 4 residues beyond the end of the read and is filled in from the germline J gene. This chain connects TRBV1 to TRBJ2-7, with unresolved D. The germline CDR1 and CDR2 sequences are NSQYPW and LRSPGD (reference sequence). The CDR3 sequence is 11 residues long. This chain's CDR3 is CTCSVYYEQYF. The sequenced part of the CDR3 DNA is TGCACCTGCAGTGTCTATTAT.

Regarding this clone: Gene names denote mouse genes. The sequenced fragment ends 4 residues before the CDR3 boundary, so the rest is inferred from the germline J gene. The J gene is TRBJ2-4, the V gene TRBV1, with TRBD2 identical over 7 bases. Trimming took 1 base from V and 0 from J; bases not matched to a gene: 7. The CDR3 contains 17 residues. Germline V lookup: CDR1 NSQYPW, CDR2 LRSPGD (reference sequence). The CDR3 loop reads CTCSAGSTGASQNTLYF. The part of the CDR3 DNA that was read is TGCACCTGCAGTGCAGGTAGCACTGGGGCTAGTCAAAAC. The whole variable domain, remainder taken from reference TRBV1 and TRBJ2-4, is VTLLEQNPRWRLVPRGQAVNLRCILKNSQYPWMSWYQQDLQKQLQWLFTLRSPGDKEVKSLPGADYLATRVTDTELRLQVANMSQGRTLYCTCSAGSTGASQNTLYFGAGTRLSVL.

This clone showed up many times. Mouse gene names apply. Sequencing ends 4 residues short of the CDR3 end; the germline J gene provides the rest. The chain recombines TRBV13-3 with TRBJ2-7; 7 nucleotides agree with TRBD2. V lost 2 bases, J lost 3 bases, and 5 bases stayed unmatched. The CDR3 contains 14 residues. Germline V lookup: CDR1 NNHDY, CDR2 SYVADS. The sequenced part of the CDR3 DNA is TGTGCCAGCAGTGAAGCAAACTGGGGCTAT. Its protein is CASSEANWGY. The CDR3 as a whole reads CASSEANWGYEQYF.

The table lists this clone with many counts. Gene names are mouse gene names. The read terminates 4 residues ahead of where the CDR3 ends, so the germline J gene completes it. The chain joins TRBV13-3 to TRBJ2-7, with D maybe TRBD1 (6 bases). V was clipped by 5 bases and J by 3 bases, with 15 bases between them. Germline CDR1 and CDR2: NNHDY and SYVADS. This CDR3 is 14 amino acids long. The CDR3 bases that were read are TGTGCCAGCAGAGCCCAGACAGGAAACTAT. This sequence encodes CASRAQTGNY. In full, the CDR3 reads CASRAQTGNYEQYF.

This clone has more than one count but fewer than ten. Mouse germline and gene names are used. Sequencing ends 4 residues short of the CDR3 end; the germline J gene provides the rest. This chain connects TRBV31 to TRBJ1-1; the match to TRBD1 covers 10 bases. Per the germline V gene, CDR1 is GKSSPN and CDR2 is SITVG. The CDR3 totals 16 residues. The ends lost 3 bases at V and 1 base at J; junction bases unmatched: 8. CDR3 residues: CAWSRSGTGVNTEVFF. Incomplete CDR3 DNA: TGTGCCTGGAGCCGATCTGGGACAGGGGTAAACACA.

Of note for this clone: The gene names here belong to mouse. The read ends 4 residues before the CDR3 terminus; that terminus is restored from the germline J gene. The chain combines TRBV1 with TRBJ2-1, with 7 bases lining up with TRBD1. This CDR3 is built from 13 residues. Germline CDR1 is NSQYPW and CDR2 is LRSPGD (reference sequence). The CDR3 bases that were read are TGCACCTGCAGTGCCCCGGACAGGGCT. It translates to CTCSAPDRA. The whole CDR3 protein is CTCSAPDRAEQFF.

Points on this clone: TCRdb's protein sequence differs at residue 11 from the translated DNA; the protein presented here follows the DNA. Gene names and germline refer to mouse. The read halts 3 residues ahead of the CDR3 end, with the missing end drawn from the germline J gene. The chain uses TRBV19 and TRBJ1-6; D gene uncertain. TRBJ1-6 is identified as an open reading frame with a role that is uncertain. Trimming removed 2 bases at V and 3 bases at J, with 6 bases between. The CDR3 contains 14 residues. Germline V gives CDR1 FNHDT, CDR2 SITEND (reference sequence). CDR3: CASSMDYYNSPLYF. The sequenced CDR3 bases are TGTGCCAGCAGTATGGACTACTATAATTCGCCC.